These T cell receptor beta chains were read from a single sample in a study of identical twins. TCRdb re-called the 5' RACE reads through MiXCR, storing one row per CDR3 protein. In the table there are fewer than 550,000 distinct CDR3 sequences, nearly 15% of which are singletons. A further study also used this sample, focusing on yellow fever vaccine responses in identical twins.

Sequences were obtained from CD4+ T cells sorted from blood. The receptors shown here come from a woman younger than 30 in good health. The CDR3 runs from the conserved cysteine through the conserved F or W. D genes are given only for firm matches.

V	J	D	CDR3
TRBV11-2	TRBJ2-1	-	CASSLSGAPNEQFF
TRBV27	TRBJ1-2	-	CASSFGMSNYGYTF
TRBV28	TRBJ2-6	TRBD1	CATIRDRGPSGANVLTF
TRBV20-1	TRBJ2-1	TRBD2	CSARTVAGGQIREQFF
TRBV6-5	TRBJ1-5	TRBD1	CASSYGPGQKNQPQHF
TRBV9	TRBJ2-5	TRBD1	CASSVSHRGRETQYF
TRBV20-1	TRBJ2-3	TRBD2	CSAPLAGGPVDTQYF
TRBV29-1	TRBJ2-3	-	CSVSGGGFTQYF
TRBV11-2	TRBJ2-1	-	CASSSTANPYNEQFF
TRBV5-1	TRBJ2-3	TRBD2	CASSNSLRGGSTDTQYF
TRBV6-1	TRBJ2-2	TRBD1	CASKTGKSGTGELFF
TRBV12-3/TRBV12-4	TRBJ1-2	-	CASSLLEAYGYTF
TRBV12-3/TRBV12-4	TRBJ1-4	-	CASSFTGAANEKLFF
TRBV12-3/TRBV12-4	TRBJ2-1	-	CSSSFVAGSRNEQFF
TRBV7-2	TRBJ1-6	-	CASSLLYGNNSPLHF
TRBV10-3	TRBJ2-7	-	CAISPMTGAAYEQYF
TRBV12-3/TRBV12-4	TRBJ2-1	-	CASSPDSFEQFF
TRBV28	TRBJ1-2	TRBD1	CASSLPFGQGAGYTF
TRBV12-3/TRBV12-4	TRBJ1-1	TRBD1	CASSLGGGRYTEAFF
TRBV12-3/TRBV12-4	TRBJ1-6	TRBD1	CASSLMGQGYSPLHF
TRBV27	TRBJ2-1	-	CASGTPVGEQFF
TRBV4-1	TRBJ1-6	-	CASSQEVLTVRPLHF
TRBV12-3/TRBV12-4	TRBJ1-1	TRBD1	CASSLVGTANTEAFF
TRBV12-3/TRBV12-4	TRBJ2-3	TRBD2	CASSLLAGRGDTQYF
TRBV5-6	TRBJ2-1	TRBD1	CASTGTENSYNEQFF
TRBV7-8	TRBJ2-2	TRBD1	CASSARSGQGANTGELFF
TRBV4-1	TRBJ1-1	-	CASMLEEGAEAFF
TRBV5-1	TRBJ2-5	-	CASSFSTAQETQYF
TRBV10-2	TRBJ1-2	TRBD1	CASKSGQGDYGYTF
TRBV5-5	TRBJ1-2	-	CASSLAGTNGYTF
TRBV11-3	TRBJ2-3	TRBD2	CASRWGGVTDTQYF
TRBV29-1	TRBJ2-1	TRBD2	CSVQPRLAANEQFF
TRBV20-1	TRBJ2-7	-	CSARDFLESYEQYF
TRBV6-5	TRBJ1-1	TRBD1	CASSLDRVKAFF
TRBV24-1	TRBJ1-5	-	CATSDSHRGAQQPQHF
TRBV4-1	TRBJ2-4	TRBD1	CASSPPGTALAKNIQYF
TRBV27	TRBJ1-5	-	CASSRSGPYSNQPQHF
TRBV6-1	TRBJ1-4	-	CASSRQDNEKLFF
TRBV7-2	TRBJ2-1	-	CASSPTGTLSSYNEQFF
TRBV29-1	TRBJ2-1	-	CSVRSNEQFF
TRBV4-2	TRBJ2-2	-	CASSQDPDWTGELFF
TRBV7-8	TRBJ2-1	-	CASRLNNGRNNEQFF
TRBV5-1	TRBJ2-3	-	CASSLEGQGLDTQYF
TRBV15	TRBJ2-5	-	CATARGRETQYF